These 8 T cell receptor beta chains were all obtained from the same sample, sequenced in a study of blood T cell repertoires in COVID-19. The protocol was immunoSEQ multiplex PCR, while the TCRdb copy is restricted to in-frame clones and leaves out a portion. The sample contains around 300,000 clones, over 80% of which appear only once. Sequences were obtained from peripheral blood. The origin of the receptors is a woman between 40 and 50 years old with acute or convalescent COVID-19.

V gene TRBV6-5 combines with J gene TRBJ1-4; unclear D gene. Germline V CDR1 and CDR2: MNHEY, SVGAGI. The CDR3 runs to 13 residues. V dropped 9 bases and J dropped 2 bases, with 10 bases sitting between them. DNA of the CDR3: TGTGCCAGTAAAGACTCGACTAATGAAAAACTGTTTTTT. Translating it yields CASKDSTNEKLFF.

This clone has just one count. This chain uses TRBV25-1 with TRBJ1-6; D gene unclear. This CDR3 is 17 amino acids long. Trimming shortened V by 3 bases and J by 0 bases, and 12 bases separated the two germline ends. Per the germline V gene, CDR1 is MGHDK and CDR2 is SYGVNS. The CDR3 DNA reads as TGTGCCAGCAGTGAGGCTACGTGGAGCTCCTATAATTCACCCCTCCACTTT. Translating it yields CASSEATWSSYNSPLHF.

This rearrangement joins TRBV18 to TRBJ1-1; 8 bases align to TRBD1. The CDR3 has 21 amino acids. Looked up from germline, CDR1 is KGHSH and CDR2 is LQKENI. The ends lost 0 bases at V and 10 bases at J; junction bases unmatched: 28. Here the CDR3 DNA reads TGTGCCAGCTCACCACCACTAGGACAGGGTGGTAAGGGCATTCGAGGTGCGGTAGCTTTCTTT. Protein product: CASSPPLGQGGKGIRGAVAFF.

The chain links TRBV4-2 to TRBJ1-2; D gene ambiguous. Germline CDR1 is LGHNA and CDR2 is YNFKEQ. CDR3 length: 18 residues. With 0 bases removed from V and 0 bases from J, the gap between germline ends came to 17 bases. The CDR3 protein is CASSQDGEWQGSNYGYTF. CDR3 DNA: TGTGCCAGCAGCCAAGATGGGGAGTGGCAAGGGTCTAACTATGGCTACACCTTC.

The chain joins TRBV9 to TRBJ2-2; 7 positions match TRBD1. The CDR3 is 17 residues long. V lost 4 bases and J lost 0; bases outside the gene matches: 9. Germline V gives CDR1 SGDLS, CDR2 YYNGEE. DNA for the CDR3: TGTGCCAGCAGCCCCAGGGACAGCAGGGCGAACACCGGGGAGCTGTTTTTT. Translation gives CASSPRDSRANTGELFF.

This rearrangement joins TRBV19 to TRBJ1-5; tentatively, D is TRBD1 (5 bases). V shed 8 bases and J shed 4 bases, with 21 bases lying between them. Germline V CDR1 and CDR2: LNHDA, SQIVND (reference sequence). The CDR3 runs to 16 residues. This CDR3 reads CASGLSHGASNQPQHF. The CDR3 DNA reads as TGTGCCAGTGGCCTATCCCATGGGGCCAGTAATCAGCCCCAGCATTTT.

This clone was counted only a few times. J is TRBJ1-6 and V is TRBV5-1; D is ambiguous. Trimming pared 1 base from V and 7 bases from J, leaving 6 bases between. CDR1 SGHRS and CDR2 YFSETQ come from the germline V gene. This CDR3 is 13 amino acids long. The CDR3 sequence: CASSLPGNSPLHF. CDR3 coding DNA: TGCGCCAGCAGCTTGCCCGGGAATTCACCCCTCCACTTT.

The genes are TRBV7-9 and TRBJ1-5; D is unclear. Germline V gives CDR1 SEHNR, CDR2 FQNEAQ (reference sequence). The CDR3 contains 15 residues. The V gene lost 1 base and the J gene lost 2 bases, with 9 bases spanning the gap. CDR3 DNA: TGTGCCAGCAGCTTAGGTCTTAGCGGCAATCAGCCCCAGCATTTT. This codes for CASSLGLSGNQPQHF.